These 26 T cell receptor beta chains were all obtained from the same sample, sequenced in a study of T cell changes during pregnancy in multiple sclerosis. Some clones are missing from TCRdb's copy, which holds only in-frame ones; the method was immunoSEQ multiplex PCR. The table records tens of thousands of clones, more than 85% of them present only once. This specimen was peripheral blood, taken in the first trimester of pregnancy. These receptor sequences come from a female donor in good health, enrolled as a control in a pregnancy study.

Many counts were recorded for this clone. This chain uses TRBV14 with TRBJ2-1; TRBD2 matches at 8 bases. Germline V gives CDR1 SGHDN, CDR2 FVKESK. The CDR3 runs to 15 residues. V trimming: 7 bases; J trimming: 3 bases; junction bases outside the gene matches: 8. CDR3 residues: CASTSKAGVYNEQFF. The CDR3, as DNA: TGTGCCAGCACTTCCAAAGCGGGGGTCTACAATGAGCAGTTCTTC. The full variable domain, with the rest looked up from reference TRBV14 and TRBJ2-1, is EAGVTQFPSHSVIEKGQTVTLRCDPISGHDNLYWYRRVMGKEIKFLLHFVKESKQDESGMPNNRFLAERTGGTYSTLKVQPAELEDSGVYFCASTSKAGVYNEQFFGPGTRLTVL.

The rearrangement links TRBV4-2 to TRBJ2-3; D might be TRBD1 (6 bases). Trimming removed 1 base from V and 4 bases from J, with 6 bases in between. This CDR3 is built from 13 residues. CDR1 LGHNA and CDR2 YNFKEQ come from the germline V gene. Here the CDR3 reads CASSQGGPDTQYF. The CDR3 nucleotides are TGTGCCAGCAGCCAAGGGGGGCCAGATACGCAGTATTTT.

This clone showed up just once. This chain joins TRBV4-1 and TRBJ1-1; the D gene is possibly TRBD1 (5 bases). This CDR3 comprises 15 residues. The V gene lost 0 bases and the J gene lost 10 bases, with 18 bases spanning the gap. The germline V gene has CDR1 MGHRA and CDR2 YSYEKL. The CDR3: CASSQDGGTVWVAFF. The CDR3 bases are TGCGCCAGCAGCCAAGACGGGGGGACGGTCTGGGTAGCTTTCTTT.

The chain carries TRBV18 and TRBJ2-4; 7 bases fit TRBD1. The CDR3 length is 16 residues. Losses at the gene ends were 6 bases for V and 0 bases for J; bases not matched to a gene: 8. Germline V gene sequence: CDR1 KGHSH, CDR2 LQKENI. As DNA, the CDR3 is TGTGCCAGCTCGCTCATCCGGGACAGAGCCAAAAACATTCAGTACTTC. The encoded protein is CASSLIRDRAKNIQYF.

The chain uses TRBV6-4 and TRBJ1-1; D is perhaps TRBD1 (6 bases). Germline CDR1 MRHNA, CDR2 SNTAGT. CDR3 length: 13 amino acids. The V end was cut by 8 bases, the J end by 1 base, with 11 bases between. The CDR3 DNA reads TGTGCCAGCCGCTCACAGGGGAACACTGAAGCTTTCTTT. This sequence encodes CASRSQGNTEAFF.

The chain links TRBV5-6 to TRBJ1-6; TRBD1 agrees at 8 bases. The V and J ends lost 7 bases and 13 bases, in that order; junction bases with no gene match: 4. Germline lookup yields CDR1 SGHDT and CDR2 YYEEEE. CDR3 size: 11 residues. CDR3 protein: CASGRGPPLHF. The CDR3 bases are TGTGCCAGCGGCAGGGGGCCCCCCCTCCACTTT.

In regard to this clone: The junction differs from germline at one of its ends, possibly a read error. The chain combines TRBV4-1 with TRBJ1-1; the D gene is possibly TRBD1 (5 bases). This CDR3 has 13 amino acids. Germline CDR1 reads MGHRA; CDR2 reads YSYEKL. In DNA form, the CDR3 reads TGCGCCAGCAGCTGGGTGGGGGGGACTGAGGCTTTCTTT. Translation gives CASSWVGGTEAFF.

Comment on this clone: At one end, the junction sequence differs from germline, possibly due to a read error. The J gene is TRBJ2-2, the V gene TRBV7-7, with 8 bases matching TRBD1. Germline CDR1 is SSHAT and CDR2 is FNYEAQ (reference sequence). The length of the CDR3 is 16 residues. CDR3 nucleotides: TGTGCTAGCAGCCCTAGGACAGGGAGAAACACCGGGGAGCTGTTTTTT. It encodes CASSPRTGRNTGELFF.

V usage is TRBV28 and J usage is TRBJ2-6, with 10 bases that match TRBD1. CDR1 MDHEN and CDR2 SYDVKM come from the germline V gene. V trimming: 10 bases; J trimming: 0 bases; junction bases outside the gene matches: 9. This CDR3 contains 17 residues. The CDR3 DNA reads TGTGCCACACTGGGCCGGGACAGGGGCTCTGGGGCCAACGTCCTGACTTTC. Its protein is CATLGRDRGSGANVLTF.

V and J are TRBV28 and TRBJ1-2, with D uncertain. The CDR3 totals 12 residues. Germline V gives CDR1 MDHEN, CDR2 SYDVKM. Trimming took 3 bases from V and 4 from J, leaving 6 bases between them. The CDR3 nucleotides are TGTGCCAGCAGTTTCCGAGTCTATGGCTACACCTTC. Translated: CASSFRVYGYTF.

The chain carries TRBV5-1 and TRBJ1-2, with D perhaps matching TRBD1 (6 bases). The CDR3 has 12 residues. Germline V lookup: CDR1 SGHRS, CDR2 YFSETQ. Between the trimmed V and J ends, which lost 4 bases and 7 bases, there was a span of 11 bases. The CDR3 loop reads CASSQDSSGYTF. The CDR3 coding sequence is TGCGCCAGCAGCCAGGACAGTTCTGGCTACACCTTC.

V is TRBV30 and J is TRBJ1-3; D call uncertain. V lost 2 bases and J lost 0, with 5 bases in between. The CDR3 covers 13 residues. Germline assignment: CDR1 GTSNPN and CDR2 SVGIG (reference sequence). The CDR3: CAWSPSSGNTIYF. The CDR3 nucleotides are TGTGCCTGGAGTCCGAGCTCTGGAAACACCATATATTTT.

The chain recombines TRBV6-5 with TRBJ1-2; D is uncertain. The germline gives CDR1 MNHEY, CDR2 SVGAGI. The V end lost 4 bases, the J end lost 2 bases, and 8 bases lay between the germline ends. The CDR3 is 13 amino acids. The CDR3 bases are TGTGCCAGCAGTTTGACGGAGAACTATGGCTACACCTTC. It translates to CASSLTENYGYTF.

The CDR3, as DNA: TGTGCCAGCAGCCCACAGGGTGATACGCAGTATTTT. Amino acid sequence: CASSPQGDTQYF. The V and J genes are TRBV16 and TRBJ2-3; TRBD1 is a possible D gene (6 bases). This CDR3 has 12 residues. In germline, CDR1 is KGHSY, CDR2 FQNENV. V dropped 4 bases and J dropped 6 bases, with 8 bases sitting between them.

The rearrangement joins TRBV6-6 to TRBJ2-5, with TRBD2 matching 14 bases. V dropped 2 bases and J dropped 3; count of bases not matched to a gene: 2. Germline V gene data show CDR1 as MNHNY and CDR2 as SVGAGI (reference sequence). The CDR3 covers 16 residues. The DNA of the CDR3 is TGTGCCAGCAGTTACCGGACTAGCGGGGGGAAAGAGACCCAGTACTTC. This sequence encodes CASSYRTSGGKETQYF.

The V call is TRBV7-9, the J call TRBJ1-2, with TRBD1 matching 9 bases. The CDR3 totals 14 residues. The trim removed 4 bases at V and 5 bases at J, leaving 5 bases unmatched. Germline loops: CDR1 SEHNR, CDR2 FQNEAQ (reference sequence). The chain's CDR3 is CASSSGQGRYGYTF. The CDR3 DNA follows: TGTGCCAGCAGCTCGGGACAGGGAAGATATGGCTACACCTTC.

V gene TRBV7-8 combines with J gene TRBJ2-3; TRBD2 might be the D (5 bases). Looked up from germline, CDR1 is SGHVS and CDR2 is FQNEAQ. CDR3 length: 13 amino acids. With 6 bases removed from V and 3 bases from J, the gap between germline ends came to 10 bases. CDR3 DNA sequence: TGTGCCAGCAGGCGGGCTGAGACAGATACGCAGTATTTT. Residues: CASRRAETDTQYF.

The CDR3 region has the DNA TGTGCCAGCAGCTTGGGTACACCTAGCTATGGCTACACCTTC. Its translation: CASSLGTPSYGYTF. V gene TRBV5-5 combines with J gene TRBJ1-2, with D unclear. Germline lookup yields CDR1 SGHKS and CDR2 YYEKEE (reference sequence). V lost 0 bases and J lost 4, with 10 bases in between. The CDR3 is 14 residues long.

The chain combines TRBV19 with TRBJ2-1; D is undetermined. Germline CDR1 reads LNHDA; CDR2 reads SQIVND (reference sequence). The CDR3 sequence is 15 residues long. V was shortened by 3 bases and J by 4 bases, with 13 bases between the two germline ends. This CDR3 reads CASSMYLAEYNEQFF. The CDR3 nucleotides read TGTGCCAGTAGTATGTACCTGGCGGAGTACAATGAGCAGTTCTTC.

This CDR3 is CASSYSRDNQPQHF. DNA of the CDR3: TGTGCCAGCAGTTACTCGAGGGACAATCAGCCCCAGCATTTT. This chain joins TRBV6-5 and TRBJ1-5; D not resolved. The CDR3 covers 14 residues. V was pared by 0 bases and J by 3 bases, with 6 bases between. The V gene's germline CDR1 is MNHEY and CDR2 SVGAGI.

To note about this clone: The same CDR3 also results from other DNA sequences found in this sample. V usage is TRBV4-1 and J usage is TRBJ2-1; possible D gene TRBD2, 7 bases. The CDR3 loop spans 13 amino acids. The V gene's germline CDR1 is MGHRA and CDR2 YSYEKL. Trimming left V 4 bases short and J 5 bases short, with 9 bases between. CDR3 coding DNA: TGCGCCAGCAGCCGGGGGGGCGACAATGAGCAGTTCTTC. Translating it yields CASSRGGDNEQFF.

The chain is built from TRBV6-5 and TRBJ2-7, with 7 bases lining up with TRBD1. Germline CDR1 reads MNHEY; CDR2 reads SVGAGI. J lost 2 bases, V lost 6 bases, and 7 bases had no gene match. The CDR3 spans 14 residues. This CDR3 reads CASSYTGVTYEQYF. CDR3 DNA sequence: TGTGCCAGCAGCTACACAGGGGTAACCTACGAGCAGTACTTC.

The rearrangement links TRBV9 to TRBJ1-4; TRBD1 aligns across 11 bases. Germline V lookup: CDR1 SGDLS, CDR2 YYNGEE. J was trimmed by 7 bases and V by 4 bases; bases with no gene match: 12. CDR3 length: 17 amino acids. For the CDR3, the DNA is TGTGCCAGCAGCCGCTACGGGACAGGGGGGTTGAGTGAAAAACTGTTTTTT. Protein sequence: CASSRYGTGGLSEKLFF.

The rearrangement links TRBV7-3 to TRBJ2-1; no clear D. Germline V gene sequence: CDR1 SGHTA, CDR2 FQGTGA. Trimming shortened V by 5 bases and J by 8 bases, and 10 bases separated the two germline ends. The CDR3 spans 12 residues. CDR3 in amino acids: CASSPGGHEQFF. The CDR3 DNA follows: TGTGCCAGCAGCCCCGGTGGGCATGAGCAGTTCTTC.

CDR3 residues: CASSLDGYTGELFF. CDR3 nucleotides: TGTGCCAGCAGCTTAGACGGTTACACCGGGGAGCTGTTTTTT. This sequence joins TRBV9 and TRBJ2-2; D uncertain. The V end was cut by 4 bases, the J end by 3 bases, with 10 bases between. This CDR3 is built from 14 residues. Germline V gene data show CDR1 as SGDLS and CDR2 as YYNGEE.

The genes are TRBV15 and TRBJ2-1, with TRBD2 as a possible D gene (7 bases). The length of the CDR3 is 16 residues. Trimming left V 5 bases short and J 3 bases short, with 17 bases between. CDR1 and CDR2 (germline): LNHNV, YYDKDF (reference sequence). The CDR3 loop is CATSRGEGGVYNEQFF. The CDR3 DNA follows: TGTGCCACCAGCCGGGGGGAGGGGGGGGTCTACAATGAGCAGTTCTTC.